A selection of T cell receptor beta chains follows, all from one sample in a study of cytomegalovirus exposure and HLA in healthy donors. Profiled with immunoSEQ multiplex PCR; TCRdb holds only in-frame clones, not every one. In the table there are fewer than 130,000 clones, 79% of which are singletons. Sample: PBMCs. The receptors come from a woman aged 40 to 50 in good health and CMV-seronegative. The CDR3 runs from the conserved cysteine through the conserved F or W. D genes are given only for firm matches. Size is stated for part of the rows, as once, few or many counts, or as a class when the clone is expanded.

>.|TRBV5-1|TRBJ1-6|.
CASQSGDSPLHF
TGCGCCAGCCAATCAGGGGACTCACCCCTCCACTTT
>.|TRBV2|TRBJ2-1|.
CASSPTRSEQFF
TGTGCCAGCAGCCCGACTAGGTCTGAGCAGTTCTTC
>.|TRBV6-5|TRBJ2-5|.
CASSSFGTHQETQYF
TGTGCCAGCAGTTCGTTCGGGACACACCAAGAGACCCAGTACTTC
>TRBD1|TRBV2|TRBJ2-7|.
CASTRTGVSYEQYF
TGTGCCAGCACTCGGACAGGGGTGTCCTACGAGCAGTACTTC
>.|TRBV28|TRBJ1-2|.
CASSGQQGGYTF
TGTGCCAGCAGTGGACAGCAGGGGGGCTACACCTTC
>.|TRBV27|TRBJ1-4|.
CASSATRGATNEKLFF
TGTGCCAGCAGTGCCACCCGGGGGGCAACTAATGAAAAACTGTTTTTT
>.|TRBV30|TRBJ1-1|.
CAWASGMNTEAFF
TGTGCCTGGGCTAGTGGAATGAACACTGAAGCTTTCTTT
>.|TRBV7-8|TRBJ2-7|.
CASSIVTGSYEQYF
TGTGCCAGCAGCATTGTAACAGGATCCTACGAGCAGTACTTC
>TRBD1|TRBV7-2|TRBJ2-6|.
CASSLDRAGANVLTF
TGTGCCAGCAGCCTGGACAGGGCTGGGGCCAACGTCCTGACTTTC
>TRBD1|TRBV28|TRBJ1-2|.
CASEQGAYGYTF
TGTGCCAGCGAACAGGGGGCCTATGGCTACACCTTC
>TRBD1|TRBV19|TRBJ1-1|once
CASSPRDSGEAFF
TGTGCCAGTAGTCCGCGGGACAGTGGTGAAGCTTTCTTT
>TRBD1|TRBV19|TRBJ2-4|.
CASTSDRGANIQYF
TGTGCCAGTACCTCGGACAGGGGGGCAAACATTCAGTACTTC
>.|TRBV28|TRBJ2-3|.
CASSFQVSDTQYF
TGTGCCAGCAGTTTCCAGGTGTCAGATACGCAGTATTTT
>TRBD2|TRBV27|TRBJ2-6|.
CASSLRGGIYYSGANVLTF
TGTGCCAGCAGTTTGCGGGGGGGGATCTATTACTCTGGGGCCAACGTCCTGACTTTC
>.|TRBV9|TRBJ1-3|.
CASSVQPESEGSTIYF
TGTGCCAGCAGCGTACAACCCGAGTCTGAGGGTTCCACCATATATTTT
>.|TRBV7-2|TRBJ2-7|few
CASSSYYEQYF
TGTGCCAGCAGCTCCTACTACGAGCAGTACTTC
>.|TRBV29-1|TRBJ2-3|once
CSGEIGMGDTQYF
TGCAGCGGTGAGATCGGGATGGGAGATACGCAGTATTTT
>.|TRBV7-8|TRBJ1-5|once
CASSSSGTSNQPQHF
TGTGCCAGCAGCTCATCCGGGACATCTAATCAGCCCCAGCATTTT
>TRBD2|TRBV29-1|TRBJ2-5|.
CSVDSRLAGGETQYF
TGCAGCGTGGACTCCAGACTAGCGGGGGGGGAGACCCAGTACTTC
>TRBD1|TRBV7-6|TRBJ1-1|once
CASSLAGRGLAGTEAFF
TGTGCCAGCAGCTTAGCGGGCAGGGGGCTTGCTGGCACTGAAGCTTTCTTT
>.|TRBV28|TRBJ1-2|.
CAQGGIDYGYTF
TGTGCCCAAGGGGGTATCGACTATGGCTACACCTTC
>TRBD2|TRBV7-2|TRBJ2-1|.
CASTQLAAPRLQFF
TGTGCCAGCACCCAACTAGCGGCGCCTAGGTTGCAGTTCTTC
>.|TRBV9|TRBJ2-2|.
CASSPQGPLNTGELFF
TGTGCCAGCAGCCCTCAGGGTCCCTTGAACACCGGGGAGCTGTTTTTT
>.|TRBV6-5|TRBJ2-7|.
CASSYSSEQYF
TGTGCCAGCAGTTACTCGAGCGAGCAGTACTTC
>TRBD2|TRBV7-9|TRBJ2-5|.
CASTYGLAGGHETQYF
TGTGCCAGCACCTACGGACTAGCGGGAGGCCATGAGACCCAGTACTTC
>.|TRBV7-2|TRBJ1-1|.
CASSLGLGRGATEAFF
TGTGCCAGCAGCTTAGGGCTTGGGAGGGGGGCCACTGAAGCTTTCTTT
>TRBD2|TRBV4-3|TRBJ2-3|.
CASSQERAGGPSDTQYF
TGCGCCAGCAGCCAAGAGCGGGCGGGAGGGCCGTCAGATACGCAGTATTTT
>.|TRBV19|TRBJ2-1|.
CASSRSRLTEEFF
TGTGCCAGTAGTAGGTCCAGACTGACAGAGGAGTTCTTC
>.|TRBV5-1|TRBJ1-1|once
CASSLAIGYTEAFF
TGCGCCAGCAGCTTGGCCATCGGGTACACTGAAGCTTTCTTT
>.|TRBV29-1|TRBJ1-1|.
CSVEDLGVEAFF
TGCAGCGTTGAAGATCTAGGAGTTGAAGCTTTCTTT
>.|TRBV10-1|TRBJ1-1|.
CASSPGGGTEAFF
TGCGCCAGCAGTCCCGGGGGGGGCACTGAAGCTTTCTTT
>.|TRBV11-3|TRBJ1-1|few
CASSRGSEAFF
TGTGCCAGCAGCCGGGGGTCTGAAGCTTTCTTT
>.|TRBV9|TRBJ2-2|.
CASSPRGGANTGELFF
TGTGCCAGCAGCCCCCGAGGGGGTGCGAACACCGGGGAGCTGTTTTTT
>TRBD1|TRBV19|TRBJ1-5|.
CASRNRGGTGGKLGQPQHF
TGTGCCAGCCGCAATAGAGGGGGGACAGGGGGTAAACTAGGACAGCCCCAGCATTTT
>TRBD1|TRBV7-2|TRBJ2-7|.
CASSYRGAYEQYF
TGTGCCAGCAGCTACAGGGGGGCCTACGAGCAGTACTTC
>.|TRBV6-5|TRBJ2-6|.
CASSYSGGEANVLTF
TGTGCCAGCAGTTACTCTGGGGGCGAGGCCAACGTCCTGACTTTC
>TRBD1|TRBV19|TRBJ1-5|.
CASSPLPTGGNQPQHF
TGTGCCAGTAGTCCCCTGCCGACAGGGGGCAATCAGCCCCAGCATTTT
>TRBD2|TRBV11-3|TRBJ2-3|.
CASSLTSGTGLTQYF
TGTGCCAGCAGCTTAACTAGCGGGACTGGCTTGACGCAGTATTTT
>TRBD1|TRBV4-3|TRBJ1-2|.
CASSPTRTGQGYTF
TGCGCCAGCAGCCCAACACGGACAGGGCAAGGCTACACCTTC
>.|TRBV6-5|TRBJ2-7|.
CASLGAPFYEQYF
TGTGCCAGCTTGGGGGCCCCCTTTTACGAGCAGTACTTC
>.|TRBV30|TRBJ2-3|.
CAWSVRPGDTQYF
TGTGCCTGGAGTGTACGTCCGGGAGATACGCAGTATTTT
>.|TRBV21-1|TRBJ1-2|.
CASSKGSGRGPPLDYGYTF
TGTGCCAGCAGCAAAGGGTCGGGCAGGGGGCCCCCGTTGGACTATGGCTACACCTTC
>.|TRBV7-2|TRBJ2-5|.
CASSPEGAQETQYF
TGTGCCAGCAGCCCGGAAGGGGCTCAAGAGACCCAGTACTTC
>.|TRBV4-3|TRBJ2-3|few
CASSPSGLSSTDTQYF
TGCGCCAGCAGCCCCTCCGGACTCTCTAGCACAGATACGCAGTATTTT
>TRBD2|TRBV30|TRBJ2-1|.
CAWSVGTSGSIEQFF
TGTGCCTGGAGTGTGGGGACTAGCGGGAGTATTGAGCAGTTCTTC
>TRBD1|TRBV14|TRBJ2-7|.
CASSQDLVGTGASYEQYF
TGTGCCAGCAGCCAAGATCTTGTCGGGACAGGGGCGTCCTACGAGCAGTACTTC
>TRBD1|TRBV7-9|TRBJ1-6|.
CASSEGQGAKRSPLHF
TGTGCCAGCAGCGAGGGACAGGGCGCGAAAAGATCACCCCTCCACTTT